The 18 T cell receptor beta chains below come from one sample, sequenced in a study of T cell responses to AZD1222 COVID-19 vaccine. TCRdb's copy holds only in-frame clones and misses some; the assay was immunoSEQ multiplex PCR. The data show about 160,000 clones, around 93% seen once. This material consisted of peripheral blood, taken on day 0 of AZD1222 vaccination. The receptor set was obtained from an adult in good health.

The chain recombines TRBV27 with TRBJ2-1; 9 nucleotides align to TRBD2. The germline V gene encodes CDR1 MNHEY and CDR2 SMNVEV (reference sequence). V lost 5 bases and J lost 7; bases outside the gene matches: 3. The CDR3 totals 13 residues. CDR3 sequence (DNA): TGTGCCAGCAGTCAGGGACTAGCTAATGAGCAGTTCTTC. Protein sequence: CASSQGLANEQFF.

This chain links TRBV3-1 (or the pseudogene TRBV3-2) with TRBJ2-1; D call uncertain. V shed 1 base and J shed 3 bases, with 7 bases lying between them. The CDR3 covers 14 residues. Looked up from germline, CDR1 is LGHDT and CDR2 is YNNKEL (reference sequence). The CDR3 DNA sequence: TGTGCCAGCAGCCAAGGATTGGGCTACAATGAGCAGTTCTTC. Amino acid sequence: CASSQGLGYNEQFF.

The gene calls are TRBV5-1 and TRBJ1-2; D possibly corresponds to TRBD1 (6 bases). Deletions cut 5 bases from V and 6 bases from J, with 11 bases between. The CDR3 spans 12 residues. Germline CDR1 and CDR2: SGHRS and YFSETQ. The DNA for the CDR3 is TGCGCCAGCAGTAGGGGGGGCGATGGCTACACCTTC. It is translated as CASSRGGDGYTF.

The CDR3 sequence is CASSLYSGGYEQYF. DNA for the CDR3: TGTGCCAGCAGCTTATATAGCGGGGGCTACGAGCAGTACTTC. The rearrangement uses TRBV11-3 and TRBJ2-7; TRBD2 matches at 9 bases. Germline CDR1 reads SGHNT; CDR2 reads YENEEA. This CDR3 is built from 14 residues. Trimming cost V 2 bases and J 3 bases; bases outside gene matches: 2.

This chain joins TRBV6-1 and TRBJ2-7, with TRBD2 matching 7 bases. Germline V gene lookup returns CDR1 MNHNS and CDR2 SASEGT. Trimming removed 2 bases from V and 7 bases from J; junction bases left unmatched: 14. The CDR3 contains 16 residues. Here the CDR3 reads CASSELAGELLREQYF. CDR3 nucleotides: TGTGCCAGCAGTGAATTGGCGGGAGAGCTTTTAAGGGAGCAGTACTTC.

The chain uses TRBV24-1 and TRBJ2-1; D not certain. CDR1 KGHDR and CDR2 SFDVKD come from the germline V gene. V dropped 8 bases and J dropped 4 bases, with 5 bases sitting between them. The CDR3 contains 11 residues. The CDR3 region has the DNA TGTGCCACCACTAAGTACAATGAGCAGTTCTTC. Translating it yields CATTKYNEQFF.

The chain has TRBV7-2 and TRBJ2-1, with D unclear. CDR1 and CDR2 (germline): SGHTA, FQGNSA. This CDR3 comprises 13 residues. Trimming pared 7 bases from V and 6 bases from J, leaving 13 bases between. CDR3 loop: CASTPPLFNEQFF. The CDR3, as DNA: TGTGCCAGCACCCCCCCCCTATTCAATGAGCAGTTCTTC.

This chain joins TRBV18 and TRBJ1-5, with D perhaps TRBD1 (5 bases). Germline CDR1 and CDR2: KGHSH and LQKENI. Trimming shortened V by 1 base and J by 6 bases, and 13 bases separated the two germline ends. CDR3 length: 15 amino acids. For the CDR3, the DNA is TGTGCCAGCTCACCACAGCTCGGGGGTAGTCAGCCCCAGCATTTT. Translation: CASSPQLGGSQPQHF.

The CDR3 protein is CASSSRLLFSGNTIYF. CDR3 DNA: TGTGCCAGCAGCTCACGTTTACTTTTCTCTGGAAACACCATATATTTT. The rearrangement links TRBV7-9 to TRBJ1-3; unclear D gene. V was shortened by 4 bases and J by 0 bases, with 13 bases between the two germline ends. Germline CDR1 is SEHNR and CDR2 is FQNEAQ (reference sequence). The length of the CDR3 is 16 residues.

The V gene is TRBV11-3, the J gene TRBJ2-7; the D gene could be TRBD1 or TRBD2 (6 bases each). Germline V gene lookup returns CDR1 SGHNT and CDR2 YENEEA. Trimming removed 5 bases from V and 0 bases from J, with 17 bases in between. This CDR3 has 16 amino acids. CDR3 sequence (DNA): TGTGCCAGCAGCCTCCCTAGGGGGGAGAGCTCCTACGAGCAGTACTTC. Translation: CASSLPRGESSYEQYF.

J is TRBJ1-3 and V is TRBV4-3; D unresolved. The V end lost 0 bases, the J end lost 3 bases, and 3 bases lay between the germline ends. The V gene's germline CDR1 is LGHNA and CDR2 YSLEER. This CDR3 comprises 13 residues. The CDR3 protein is CASSQDRGNTIYF. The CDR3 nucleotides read TGCGCCAGCAGCCAAGATCGTGGAAACACCATATATTTT.

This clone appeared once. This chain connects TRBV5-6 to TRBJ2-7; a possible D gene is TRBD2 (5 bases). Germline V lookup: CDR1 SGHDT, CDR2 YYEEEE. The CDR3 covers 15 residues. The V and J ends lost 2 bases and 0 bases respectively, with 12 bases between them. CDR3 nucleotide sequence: TGTGCCAGCAGCTTAGGACTTACGAGCTCCTACGAGCAGTACTTC. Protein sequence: CASSLGLTSSYEQYF.

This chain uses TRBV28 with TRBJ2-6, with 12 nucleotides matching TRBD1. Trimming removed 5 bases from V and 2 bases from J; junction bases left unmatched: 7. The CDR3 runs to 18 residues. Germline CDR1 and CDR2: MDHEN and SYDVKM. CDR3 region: CASSPSGQGAAGANVLTF. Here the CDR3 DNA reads TGTGCCAGCAGTCCTTCGGGACAGGGGGCTGCTGGGGCCAACGTCCTGACTTTC.

The CDR3 is CAGRGPGTEAFF. The CDR3 DNA reads as TGTGCCGGCAGGGGGCCTGGGACTGAAGCTTTCTTT. The rearrangement joins TRBV10-3 to TRBJ1-1, with 8 bases fitting TRBD1. Germline trimming cut 11 bases from V and 5 bases from J; bases unmatched to any gene: 7. The germline V gene encodes CDR1 ENHRY and CDR2 SYGVKD. The CDR3 extends over 12 amino acids.

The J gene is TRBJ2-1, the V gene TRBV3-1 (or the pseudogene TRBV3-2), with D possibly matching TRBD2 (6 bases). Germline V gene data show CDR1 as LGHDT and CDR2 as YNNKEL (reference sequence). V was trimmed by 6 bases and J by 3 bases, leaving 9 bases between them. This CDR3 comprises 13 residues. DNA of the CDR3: TGTGCCAGCAGTTCTAGCGTCTACAATGAGCAGTTCTTC. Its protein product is CASSSSVYNEQFF.

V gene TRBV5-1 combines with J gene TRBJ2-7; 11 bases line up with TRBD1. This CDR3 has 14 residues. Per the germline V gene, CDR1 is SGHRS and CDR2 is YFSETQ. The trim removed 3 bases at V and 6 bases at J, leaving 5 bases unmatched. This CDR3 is CASSSKGQGAEQYF. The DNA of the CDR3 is TGCGCCAGCAGCTCGAAAGGACAGGGGGCCGAGCAGTACTTC. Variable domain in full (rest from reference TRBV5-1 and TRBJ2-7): KAGVTQTPRYLIKTRGQQVTLSCSPISGHRSVSWYQQTPGQGLQFLFEYFSETQRNKGNFPGRFSGRQFSNSRSEMNVSTLELGDSALYLCASSSKGQGAEQYFGPGTRLTVT.

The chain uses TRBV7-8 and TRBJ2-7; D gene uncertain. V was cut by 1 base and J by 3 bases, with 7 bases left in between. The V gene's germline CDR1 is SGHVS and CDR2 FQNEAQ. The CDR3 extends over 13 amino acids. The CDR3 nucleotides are TGTGCCAGCAGCTTAGAACCGAACTACGAGCAGTACTTC. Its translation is CASSLEPNYEQYF.

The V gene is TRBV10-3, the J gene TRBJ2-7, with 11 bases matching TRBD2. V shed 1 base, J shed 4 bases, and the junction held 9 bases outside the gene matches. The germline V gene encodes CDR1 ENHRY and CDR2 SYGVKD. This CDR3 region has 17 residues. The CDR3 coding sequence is TGTGCCATCAGTGAGTTGGTTAGCGGGAGGGCCAGGTACGAGCAGTACTTC. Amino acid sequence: CAISELVSGRARYEQYF.